These T cell receptor beta chains were read from a single sample in a study of cytomegalovirus exposure and HLA in healthy donors. Produced via immunoSEQ multiplex PCR; TCRdb's table is partial and in-frame only. The sample holds roughly 150,000 clones; approximately 72% are singletons and the top ten take approximately 2.4%. Sequenced sample: PBMCs. The receptors shown here come from a female donor in good health and CMV-seronegative. Both conserved end residues are part of each CDR3. The D gene is left open where the match is weak. Size is stated for part of the rows, as once, few or many counts, or as a class when the clone is expanded.

>TRBD2|TRBV10-1|TRBJ2-3|-
CASNPTSGSGTDTQYF
TGCGCCAGCAATCCCACTAGCGGGAGCGGCACAGATACGCAGTATTTT
>-|TRBV29-1|TRBJ2-5|-
CSVGRGVGETQYF
TGCAGCGTTGGCAGGGGGGTAGGAGAGACCCAGTACTTC
>-|TRBV7-2|TRBJ1-2|-
CASRRGGLEGGYTF
TGTGCCAGCAGAAGGGGGGGGTTGGAGGGGGGCTACACCTTC
>-|TRBV18|TRBJ1-1|-
CASSPFGGDNTEAFF
TGTGCCAGCTCACCATTCGGAGGCGATAACACTGAAGCTTTCTTT
>TRBD1|TRBV14|TRBJ2-1|once
CASSPWDSYNEQFF
TGTGCCAGCAGCCCCTGGGACAGTTACAATGAGCAGTTCTTC
>-|TRBV28|TRBJ2-5|once
CASRSGFQETQYF
TGTGCCAGCAGGTCAGGGTTCCAAGAGACCCAGTACTTC
>-|TRBV9|TRBJ1-1|-
CASSVAPGDTEAFF
TGTGCCAGCAGCGTAGCTCCCGGGGACACTGAAGCTTTCTTT
>-|TRBV19|TRBJ2-1|-
CASRPIAGVKYNEQFF
TGTGCCAGTAGGCCCATAGCAGGGGTGAAGTACAATGAGCAGTTCTTC
>-|TRBV20-1|TRBJ1-1|few
CSARDYRDAFF
TGCAGTGCTAGAGACTACAGGGACGCTTTCTTT
>-|TRBV18|TRBJ2-7|-
CASSPRVSHEQYF
TGTGCCAGCTCACCCAGGGTTAGCCACGAGCAGTACTTC
>-|TRBV7-2|TRBJ1-2|-
CASSFRTEDNYGYTF
TGTGCCAGCAGCTTTCGGACAGAAGATAACTATGGCTACACCTTC
>TRBD2|TRBV30|TRBJ2-1|-
CAWSDISGRAGEQFF
TGTGCCTGGAGTGATATTAGCGGGAGGGCCGGCGAGCAGTTCTTC
>TRBD2|TRBV20-1|TRBJ2-1|-
CSARAGDEQFF
TGCAGTGCTCGAGCGGGAGATGAGCAGTTCTTC
>-|TRBV4-2|TRBJ2-1|-
CASSQPGYNEQFF
TGTGCCAGCAGCCAGCCCGGGTACAATGAGCAGTTCTTC
>-|TRBV5-1|TRBJ1-3|-
CASSPGGSSSGNTIYF
TGCGCCAGCAGCCCCGGCGGGAGTAGCTCTGGAAACACCATATATTTT
>-|TRBV19|TRBJ1-4|-
CASSIGDGQPNEKLFF
TGTGCCAGTAGTATAGGGGACGGACAGCCAAATGAAAAACTGTTTTTT
>-|TRBV18|TRBJ2-5|-
CASSGGSETQYF
TGTGCCAGCTCAGGGGGGTCTGAGACCCAGTACTTC
>-|TRBV7-2|TRBJ2-3|-
CASSLKSADTQYF
TGTGCCAGCAGCTTAAAATCCGCAGATACGCAGTATTTT
>-|TRBV19|TRBJ1-1|few
CASKRTEGPEAFF
TGTGCCAGTAAAAGAACCGAGGGCCCTGAAGCTTTCTTT
>TRBD2|TRBV18|TRBJ2-7|-
CASSPGLAGVGSGYEQYF
TGTGCCAGCTCACCCGGACTAGCGGGAGTAGGTTCGGGATACGAGCAGTACTTC
>-|TRBV7-9|TRBJ2-7|-
CASSLGFASVYEQYF
TGTGCCAGCAGCTTAGGCTTTGCTAGCGTCTACGAGCAGTACTTC
>-|TRBV11-2|TRBJ2-3|-
CASSLRRPGRTDTQYF
TGTGCCAGCAGCTTACGTAGGCCGGGAAGAACAGATACGCAGTATTTT
>TRBD2|TRBV2|TRBJ2-1|-
CASSEASGGANEQFF
TGTGCCAGCAGTGAGGCTAGCGGGGGGGCTAATGAGCAGTTCTTC
>TRBD2|TRBV7-9|TRBJ2-7|-
CASRRGGGDYEQYF
TGTGCCAGCCGCCGTGGGGGAGGGGACTACGAGCAGTACTTC
>-|TRBV11-3|TRBJ2-7|-
CASSLEAGGEQYF
TGTGCCAGCAGCTTAGAGGCGGGCGGCGAGCAGTACTTC